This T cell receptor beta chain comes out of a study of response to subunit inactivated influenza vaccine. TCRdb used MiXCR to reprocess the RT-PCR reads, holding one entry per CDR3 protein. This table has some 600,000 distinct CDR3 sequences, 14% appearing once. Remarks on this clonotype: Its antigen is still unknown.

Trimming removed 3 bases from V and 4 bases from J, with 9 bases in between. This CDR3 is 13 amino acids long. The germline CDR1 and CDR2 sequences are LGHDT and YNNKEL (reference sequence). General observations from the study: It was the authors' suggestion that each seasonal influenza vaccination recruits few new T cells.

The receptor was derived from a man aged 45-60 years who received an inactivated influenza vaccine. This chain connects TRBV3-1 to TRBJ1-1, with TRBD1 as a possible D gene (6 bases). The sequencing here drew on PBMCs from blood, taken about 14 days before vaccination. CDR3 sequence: CASSQGASTEAFF. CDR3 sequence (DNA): TGTGCCAGCAGCCAGGGGGCTTCCACTGAAGCTTTCTTT.